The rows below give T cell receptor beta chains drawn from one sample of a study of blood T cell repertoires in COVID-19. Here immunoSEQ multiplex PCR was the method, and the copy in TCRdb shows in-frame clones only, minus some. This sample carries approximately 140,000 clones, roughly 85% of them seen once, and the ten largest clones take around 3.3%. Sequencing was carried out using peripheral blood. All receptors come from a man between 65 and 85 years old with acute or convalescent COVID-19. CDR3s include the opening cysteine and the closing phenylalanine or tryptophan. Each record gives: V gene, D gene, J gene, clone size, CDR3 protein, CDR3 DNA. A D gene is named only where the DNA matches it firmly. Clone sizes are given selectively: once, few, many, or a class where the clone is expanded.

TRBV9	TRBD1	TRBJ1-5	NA	CASSQGTGNQPQHF	TGTGCCAGCAGCCAAGGGACAGGGAATCAGCCCCAGCATTTT
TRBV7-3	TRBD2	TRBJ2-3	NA	CASSLLGTSGRVGTDTQYF	TGTGCCAGCAGCTTACTGGGGACTAGCGGGAGGGTCGGCACAGATACGCAGTATTTT
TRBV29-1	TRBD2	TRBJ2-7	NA	CSVSRGGTSGTRYEQYF	TGCAGCGTCAGCCGCGGGGGGACTAGCGGGACCCGTTACGAGCAGTACTTC
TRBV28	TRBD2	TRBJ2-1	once	CASRSTSGTHNEQFF	TGTGCCAGCAGGTCGACTAGCGGGACACACAATGAGCAGTTCTTC
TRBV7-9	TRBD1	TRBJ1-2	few	CASSETGGYGYTF	TGTGCCAGCAGCGAAACAGGGGGCTATGGCTACACCTTC
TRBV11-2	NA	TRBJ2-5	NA	CASSLSGRPETQYF	TGTGCCAGCAGCTTGTCAGGCAGGCCAGAGACCCAGTACTTC
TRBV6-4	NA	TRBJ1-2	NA	CASSPGRGRMDGYTF	TGTGCCAGCAGCCCCGGAAGAGGGAGAATGGATGGCTACACCTTC
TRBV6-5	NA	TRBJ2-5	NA	CASTHPGGGETQYF	TGTGCCAGCACCCACCCGGGGGGCGGGGAGACCCAGTACTTC
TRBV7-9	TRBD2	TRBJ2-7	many	CASSSGLAGVHEQYF	TGTGCCAGCAGCTCGGGACTAGCGGGAGTACACGAGCAGTACTTC
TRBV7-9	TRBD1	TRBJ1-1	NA	CASRSALGGANTEAFF	TGTGCCAGCAGGTCGGCCCTAGGGGGCGCGAACACTGAAGCTTTCTTT
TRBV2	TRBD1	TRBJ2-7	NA	CASSGQGIFYEQYF	TGTGCCAGCAGTGGACAGGGGATTTTCTACGAGCAGTACTTC
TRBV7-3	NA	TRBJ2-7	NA	CASSLRPASEQYF	TGTGCCAGCAGCTTACGGCCAGCGAGCGAGCAGTACTTC
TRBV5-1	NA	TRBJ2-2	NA	CASRGSRGPTGELFF	TGCGCCAGCAGGGGCAGCAGGGGTCCCACCGGGGAGCTGTTTTTT
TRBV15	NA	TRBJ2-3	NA	CATSRKRGGGDTQYF	TGTGCCACCAGCAGAAAGCGAGGTGGGGGGGATACGCAGTATTTT
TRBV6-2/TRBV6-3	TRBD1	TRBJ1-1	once	CASSYLSPGGGLNTEAFF	TGTGCCAGCAGTTACCTATCCCCCGGAGGGGGCCTGAACACTGAAGCTTTCTTT
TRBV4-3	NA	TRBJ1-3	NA	CASSQEGGSGNTIYF	TGCGCCAGCAGCCAAGAGGGGGGGAGTGGAAACACCATATATTTT
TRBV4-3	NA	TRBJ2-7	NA	CASSQDRFGSYEQYF	TGCGCCAGCAGCCAAGATCGGTTCGGGTCCTACGAGCAGTACTTC
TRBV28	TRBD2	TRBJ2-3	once	CAAWPGLAGDGGDTQYF	TGTGCCGCCTGGCCGGGACTAGCGGGAGATGGGGGAGATACGCAGTATTTT
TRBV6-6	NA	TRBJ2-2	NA	CAAGPNTGELFF	TGTGCCGCGGGACCCAACACCGGGGAGCTGTTTTTT
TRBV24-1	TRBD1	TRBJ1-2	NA	CATSGPGQGPDYGYTF	TGTGCCACCAGTGGCCCGGGACAGGGGCCCGACTATGGCTACACCTTC
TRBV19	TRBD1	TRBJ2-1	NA	CASSTGVGQEYNEQFF	TGTGCCAGTAGTACCGGAGTCGGACAGGAGTACAATGAGCAGTTCTTC
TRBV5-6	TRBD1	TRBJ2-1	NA	CASGDRASNEQFF	TGTGCCAGCGGGGACAGGGCTTCCAATGAGCAGTTCTTC
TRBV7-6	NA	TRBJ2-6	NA	CASSLGGAGANVLTF	TGTGCCAGCAGCTTAGGGGGCGCCGGGGCCAACGTCCTGACTTTC
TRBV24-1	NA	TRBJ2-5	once	CATSDRTGMQETQYF	TGTGCCACCAGTGATCGTACAGGGATGCAAGAGACCCAGTACTTC
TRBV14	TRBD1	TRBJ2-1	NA	CASSQSYRGRVYNEQFF	TGTGCCAGCAGCCAGAGTTACAGGGGGCGCGTCTACAATGAGCAGTTCTTC
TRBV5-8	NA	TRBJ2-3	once	CASSLATGRTDTQYF	TGTGCCAGCAGCTTGGCGACAGGACGCACAGATACGCAGTATTTT